This TCR beta chain was observed in a study of T cell repertoires in cytomegalovirus infection. TCRdb re-analysed the reads in MiXCR, keeping a single row per CDR3 protein. The data contain hundreds of thousands of distinct CDR3 sequences, roughly a third of them singletons. This clonotype has a count of ten or more. Its antigen is not identified. The junction had 7 bases not matched to a gene; V was cut back by 6 bases and J by 1 base. There are 15 residues in the CDR3. CDR1 and CDR2 from the germline V gene are SGHTA and FQGNSA. This chain links TRBV7-2 with TRBJ1-1; 8 nucleotides agree with TRBD1. The source was cultured CD8+ T cells from PBMCs, collected from culture after CMV antigen stimulation. The sequence was obtained from a human donor in good health (CMV status not recorded). Some clones in this sample may be carry-over from other donors' samples. CDR3 nucleotides: TGTGCCAGCAGTTTGAACAGGGGGGGGAACACTGAAGCTTTCTTT. It is translated as CASSLNRGGNTEAFF.